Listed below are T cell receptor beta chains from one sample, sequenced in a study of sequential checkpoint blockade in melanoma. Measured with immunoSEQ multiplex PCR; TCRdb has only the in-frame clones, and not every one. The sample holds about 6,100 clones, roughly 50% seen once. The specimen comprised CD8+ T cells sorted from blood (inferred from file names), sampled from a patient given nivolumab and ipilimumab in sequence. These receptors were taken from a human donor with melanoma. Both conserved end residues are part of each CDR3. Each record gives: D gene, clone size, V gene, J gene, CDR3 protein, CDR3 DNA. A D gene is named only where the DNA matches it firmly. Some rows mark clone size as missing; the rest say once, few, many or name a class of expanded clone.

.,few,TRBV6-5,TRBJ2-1,CASSYRHNRQDEQFF,TGTGCCAGCAGTTATCGGCATAATAGGCAGGATGAGCAGTTCTTC
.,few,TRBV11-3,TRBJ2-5,CASSLPGEETQYF,TGTGCCAGCAGCTTACCGGGGGAAGAGACCCAGTACTTC
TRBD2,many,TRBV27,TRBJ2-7,CASSHIAGGPGYEQYF,TGTGCCAGCAGCCACATAGCGGGAGGGCCTGGCTACGAGCAGTACTTC
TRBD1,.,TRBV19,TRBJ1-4,CASSIDFDRGWTTNEKLFF,TGTGCCAGTAGTATAGATTTTGACAGGGGGTGGACGACTAATGAAAAACTGTTTTTT
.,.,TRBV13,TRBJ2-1,CASSPQNVVYNEQFF,TGTGCCAGCAGCCCCCAGAACGTGGTCTACAATGAGCAGTTCTTC
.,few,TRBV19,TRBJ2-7,CASSIDRERAVYEQYF,TGTGCCAGTAGTATAGATAGGGAGCGGGCCGTCTACGAGCAGTACTTC
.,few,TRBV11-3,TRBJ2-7,CASSFWEAHSYEQYF,TGTGCCAGCAGCTTTTGGGAGGCCCACTCCTACGAGCAGTACTTC
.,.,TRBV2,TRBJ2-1,CASLGSLYNEQFF,TGTGCCAGCCTCGGTAGCTTGTACAATGAGCAGTTCTTC
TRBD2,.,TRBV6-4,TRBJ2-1,CASSEISGGANNEQFF,TGTGCCAGCAGTGAAATCAGCGGGGGAGCTAACAATGAGCAGTTCTTC
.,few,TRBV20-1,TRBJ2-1,CSARRVDEQFF,TGCAGTGCTAGGCGCGTCGATGAGCAGTTCTTC
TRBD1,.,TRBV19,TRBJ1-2,CASSPTGWTGGNYGYTF,TGTGCCAGTAGTCCGACAGGCTGGACAGGGGGCAACTATGGCTACACCTTC
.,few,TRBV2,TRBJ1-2,CASSETKNYGYTF,TGTGCCAGCAGTGAAACAAAAAACTATGGCTACACCTTC
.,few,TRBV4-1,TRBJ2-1,CASSQGYGGSSNEQFF,TGCGCCAGCAGCCAAGGGTATGGCGGAAGCTCAAATGAGCAGTTCTTC
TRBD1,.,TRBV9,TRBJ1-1,CASSVGGTGSTEAFF,TGTGCCAGCAGCGTAGGCGGGACAGGGAGCACTGAAGCTTTCTTT
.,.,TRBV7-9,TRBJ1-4,CASSLMSSMLFF,TGTGCCAGCAGCCTAATGAGTTCCATGCTGTTTTTT
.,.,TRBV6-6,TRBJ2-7,CASSYDSLNEQYF,TGTGCCAGCAGTTACGACAGTCTAAACGAGCAGTACTTC
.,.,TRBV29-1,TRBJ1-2,CSVPPAPLGGYTF,TGCAGCGTTCCCCCGGCCCCCCTTGGGGGGTACACCTTC
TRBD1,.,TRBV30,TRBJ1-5,CAWSTGQGRNQPQHF,TGTGCCTGGAGTACGGGACAGGGTAGGAATCAGCCCCAGCATTTT
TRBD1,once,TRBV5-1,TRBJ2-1,CASSFQGATSTYNEQFF,TGCGCCAGCAGCTTCCAGGGGGCCACGAGCACCTACAATGAGCAGTTCTTC
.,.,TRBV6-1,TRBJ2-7,CASSESGASGEQYF,TGTGCCAGCAGTGAATCAGGGGCCTCGGGCGAGCAGTACTTC
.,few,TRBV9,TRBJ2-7,CASSVTESYEQYF,TGTGCCAGCAGCGTTACAGAATCCTACGAGCAGTACTTC
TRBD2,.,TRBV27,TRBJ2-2,CASSLGIAGDTGELFF,TGTGCCAGCAGTTTAGGTATAGCGGGAGATACCGGGGAGCTGTTTTTT
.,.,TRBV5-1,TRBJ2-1,CASSLETFAVLYNEQFF,TGCGCCAGCAGCTTGGAAACATTTGCGGTCCTCTACAATGAGCAGTTCTTC
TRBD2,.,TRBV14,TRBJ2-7,CASSFGTSGRPSSYEQYF,TGTGCCAGCAGCTTTGGGACTAGCGGGAGGCCTAGCTCCTACGAGCAGTACTTC
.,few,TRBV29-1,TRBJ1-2,CSVEGGHTLAYGYTF,TGCAGCGTTGAAGGGGGACATACCCTCGCCTATGGCTACACCTTC
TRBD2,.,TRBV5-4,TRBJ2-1,CAIEREERINEQFF,TGTGCCATCGAGCGGGAGGAACGGATTAATGAGCAGTTCTTC
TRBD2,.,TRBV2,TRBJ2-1,CASSPGTSGGSSYNEQFF,TGTGCCAGCAGTCCCGGGACTAGCGGGGGGAGCTCCTACAATGAGCAGTTCTTC
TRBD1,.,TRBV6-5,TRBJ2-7,CASSDRAQGDYEQYF,TGTGCCAGCAGCGACCGGGCTCAGGGGGACTACGAGCAGTACTTC
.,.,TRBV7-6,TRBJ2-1,CASSVGEGENNEQFF,TGTGCCAGCAGCGTAGGGGAGGGGGAAAACAATGAGCAGTTCTTC
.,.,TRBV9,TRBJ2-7,CASSVGGMGYEQYF,TGTGCCAGCAGCGTAGGCGGGATGGGTTACGAGCAGTACTTC
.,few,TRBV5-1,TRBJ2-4,CASSLGQGLAKNIQYF,TGCGCCAGCAGCTTGGGTCAGGGGTTAGCCAAAAACATTCAGTACTTC
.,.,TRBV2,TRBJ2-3,CASGAPTSNPTDTQYF,TGTGCCAGCGGAGCTCCTACGTCCAATCCCACAGATACGCAGTATTTT
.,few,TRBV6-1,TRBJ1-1,CASRVPQEEGTEAFF,TGTGCCAGCAGAGTACCGCAGGAGGAAGGCACTGAAGCTTTCTTT
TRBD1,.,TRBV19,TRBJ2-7,CASSHGTVGYEQYF,TGTGCCAGTAGTCATGGGACAGTGGGCTACGAGCAGTACTTC
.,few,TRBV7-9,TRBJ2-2,CASSAVQGFTGELFF,TGTGCCAGCAGCGCAGTACAGGGTTTCACCGGGGAGCTGTTTTTT
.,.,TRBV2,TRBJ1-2,CASSDSGFRNYGYTF,TGTGCCAGCAGTGATTCGGGGTTTCGGAACTATGGCTACACCTTC
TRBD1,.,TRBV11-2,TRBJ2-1,CASSLGTGGNEQFF,TGTGCCAGCAGCTTAGGGACAGGGGGCAATGAGCAGTTCTTC
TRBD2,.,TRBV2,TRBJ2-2,CASGTSGTAGELFF,TGTGCCAGTGGGACTAGCGGGACAGCGGGGGAGCTGTTTTTT
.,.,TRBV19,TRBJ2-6,CASTRQGYSGANVLTF,TGTGCCAGTACCAGGCAGGGTTATTCTGGGGCCAACGTCCTGACTTTC
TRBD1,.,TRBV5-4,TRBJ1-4,CASSQASGTGSEKLFF,TGCGCCAGCAGCCAAGCTTCCGGGACAGGGAGTGAAAAACTGTTTTTT
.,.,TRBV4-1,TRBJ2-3,CASSQERSADTQYF,TGCGCCAGCAGCCAAGAAAGGTCAGCGGATACGCAGTATTTT